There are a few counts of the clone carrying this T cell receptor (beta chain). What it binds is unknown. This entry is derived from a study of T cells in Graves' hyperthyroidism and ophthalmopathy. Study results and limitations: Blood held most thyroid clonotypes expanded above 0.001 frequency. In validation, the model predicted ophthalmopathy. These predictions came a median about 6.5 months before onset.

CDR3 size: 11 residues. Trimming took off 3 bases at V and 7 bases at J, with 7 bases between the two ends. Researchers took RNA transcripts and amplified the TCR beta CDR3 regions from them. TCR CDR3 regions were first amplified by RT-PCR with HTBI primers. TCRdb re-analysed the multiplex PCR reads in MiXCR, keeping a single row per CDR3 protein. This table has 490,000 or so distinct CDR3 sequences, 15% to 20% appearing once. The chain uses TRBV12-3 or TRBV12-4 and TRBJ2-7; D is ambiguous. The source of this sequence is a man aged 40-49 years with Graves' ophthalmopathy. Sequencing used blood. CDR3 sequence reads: CASSFAREQYF. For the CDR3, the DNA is TGTGCCAGCAGTTTTGCTAGGGAGCAGTACTTC.